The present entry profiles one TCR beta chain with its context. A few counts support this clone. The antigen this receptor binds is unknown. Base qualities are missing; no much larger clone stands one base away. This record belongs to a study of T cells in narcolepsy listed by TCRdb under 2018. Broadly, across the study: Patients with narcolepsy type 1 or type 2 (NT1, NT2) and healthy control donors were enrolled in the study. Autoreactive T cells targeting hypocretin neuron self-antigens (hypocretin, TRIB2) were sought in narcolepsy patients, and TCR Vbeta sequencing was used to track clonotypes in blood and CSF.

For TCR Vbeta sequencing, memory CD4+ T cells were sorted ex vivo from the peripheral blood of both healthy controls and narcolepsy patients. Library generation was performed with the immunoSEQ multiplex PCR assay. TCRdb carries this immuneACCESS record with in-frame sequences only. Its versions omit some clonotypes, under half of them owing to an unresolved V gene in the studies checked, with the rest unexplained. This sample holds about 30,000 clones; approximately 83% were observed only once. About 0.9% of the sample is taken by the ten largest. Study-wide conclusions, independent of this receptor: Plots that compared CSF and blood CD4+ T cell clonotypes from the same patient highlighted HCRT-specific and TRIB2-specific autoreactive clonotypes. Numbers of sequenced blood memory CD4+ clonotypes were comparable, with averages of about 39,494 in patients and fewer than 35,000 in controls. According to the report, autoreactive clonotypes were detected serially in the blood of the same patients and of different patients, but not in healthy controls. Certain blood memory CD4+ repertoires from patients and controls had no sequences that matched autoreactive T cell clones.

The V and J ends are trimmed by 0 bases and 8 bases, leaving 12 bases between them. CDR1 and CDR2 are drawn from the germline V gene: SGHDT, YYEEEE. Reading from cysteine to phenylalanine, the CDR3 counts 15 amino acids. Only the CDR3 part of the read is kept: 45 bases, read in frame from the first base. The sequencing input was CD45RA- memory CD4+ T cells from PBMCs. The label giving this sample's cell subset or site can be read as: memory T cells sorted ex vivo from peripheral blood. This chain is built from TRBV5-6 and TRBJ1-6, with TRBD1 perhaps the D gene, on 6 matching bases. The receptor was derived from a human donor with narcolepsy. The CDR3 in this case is CASSLVVAGDSPLHF. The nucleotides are TGTGCCAGCAGCTTGGTCGTCGCAGGGGATTCACCCCTCCACTTT.